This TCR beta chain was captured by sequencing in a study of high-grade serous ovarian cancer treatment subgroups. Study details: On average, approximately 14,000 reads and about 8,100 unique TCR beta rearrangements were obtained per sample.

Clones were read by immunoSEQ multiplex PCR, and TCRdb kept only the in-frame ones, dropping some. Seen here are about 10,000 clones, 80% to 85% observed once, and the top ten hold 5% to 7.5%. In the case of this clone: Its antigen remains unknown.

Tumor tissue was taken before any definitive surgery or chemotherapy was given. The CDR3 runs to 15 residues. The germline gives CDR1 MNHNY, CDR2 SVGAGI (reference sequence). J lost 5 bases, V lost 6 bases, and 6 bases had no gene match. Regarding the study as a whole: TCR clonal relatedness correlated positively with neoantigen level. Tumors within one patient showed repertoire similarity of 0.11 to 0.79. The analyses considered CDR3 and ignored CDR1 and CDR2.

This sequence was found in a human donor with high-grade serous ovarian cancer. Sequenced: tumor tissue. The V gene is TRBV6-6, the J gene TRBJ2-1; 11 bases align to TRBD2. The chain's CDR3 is CASRRGTSGDNEQFF. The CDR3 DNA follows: TGTGCCAGCAGACGCGGGACTAGCGGAGACAATGAGCAGTTCTTC.